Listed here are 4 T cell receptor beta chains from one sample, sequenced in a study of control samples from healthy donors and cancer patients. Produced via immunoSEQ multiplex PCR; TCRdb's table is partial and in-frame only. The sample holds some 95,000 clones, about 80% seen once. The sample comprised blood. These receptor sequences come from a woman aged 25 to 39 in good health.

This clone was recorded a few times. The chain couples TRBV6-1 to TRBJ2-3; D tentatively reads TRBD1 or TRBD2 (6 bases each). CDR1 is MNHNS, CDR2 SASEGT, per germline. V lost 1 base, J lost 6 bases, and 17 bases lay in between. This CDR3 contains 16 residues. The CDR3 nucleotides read TGTGCCAGCAGTGAAGAGATCTCGGGGGCGAGGGATACGCAGTATTTT. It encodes CASSEEISGARDTQYF.

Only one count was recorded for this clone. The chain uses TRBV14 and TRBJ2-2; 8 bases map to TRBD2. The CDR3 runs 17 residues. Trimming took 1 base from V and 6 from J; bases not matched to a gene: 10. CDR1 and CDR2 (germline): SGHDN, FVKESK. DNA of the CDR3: TGTGCCAGCAGCCAAGCCCGGGGGGGGTATTCACCCGGGGAGCTGTTTTTT. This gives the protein CASSQARGGYSPGELFF.

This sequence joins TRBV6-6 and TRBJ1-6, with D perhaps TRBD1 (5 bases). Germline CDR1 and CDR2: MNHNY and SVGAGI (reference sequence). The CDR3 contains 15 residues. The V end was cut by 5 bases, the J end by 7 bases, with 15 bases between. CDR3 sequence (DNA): TGTGCCAGCAGTCCCTCGGGGGGGACCAATTCACCCCTCCACTTT. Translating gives CASSPSGGTNSPLHF.

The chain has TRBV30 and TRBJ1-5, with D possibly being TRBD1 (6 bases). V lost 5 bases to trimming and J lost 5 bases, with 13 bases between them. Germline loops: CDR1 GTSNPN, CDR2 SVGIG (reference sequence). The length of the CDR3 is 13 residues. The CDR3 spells CAWAGARDQPQHF. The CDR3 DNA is TGTGCCTGGGCAGGGGCCCGGGATCAGCCCCAGCATTTT.